Listed below are T cell receptor beta chains from one sample, sequenced in a study of T cells in lung cancer brain metastases. Only in-frame clones appear in the TCRdb table, and some are missing; sequencing was by immunoSEQ multiplex PCR. The sample contains 5,000 to 7,000 clones, around 86% of which appear only once. Sample: tumor tissue from the primary lung tumor. Receptor source: a man aged 50-59 years with non-small cell lung cancer. Each CDR3 is given with its conserved first and last residue. Each record gives: J gene, clone size, D gene, V gene, CDR3 DNA, CDR3 protein. D genes are given only for firm matches. Size is omitted from some rows. Given values are once, few, many or a class for expanded clones.

j_gene: TRBJ1-3; abundance: NA; d_gene: NA; v_gene: TRBV5-1; CDR3nt: TGCGCCAGCAGCTTGATCGGGGAAGTTGCTGGAAACACCATATATTTT; CDR3aa: CASSLIGEVAGNTIYF
j_gene: TRBJ2-1; abundance: NA; d_gene: TRBD1; v_gene: TRBV5-5; CDR3nt: TGTGCCAGCAGTCTACCCACAGGGGGCTTGTACAATGAGCAGTTCTTC; CDR3aa: CASSLPTGGLYNEQFF
j_gene: TRBJ2-3; abundance: NA; d_gene: NA; v_gene: TRBV7-2; CDR3nt: TGTGCCAGCAGCTTAGGCTCCCTCACAGATACGCAGTATTTT; CDR3aa: CASSLGSLTDTQYF
j_gene: TRBJ2-7; abundance: NA; d_gene: NA; v_gene: TRBV6-5; CDR3nt: TGTGCCAGCATGACGGACAGTCCCCCCTACGAGCAGTACTTC; CDR3aa: CASMTDSPPYEQYF
j_gene: TRBJ1-2; abundance: NA; d_gene: NA; v_gene: TRBV30; CDR3nt: TGTGCTTGGAGTCGGATCGGTGGGGCTAATGGCTACATCTTC; CDR3aa: CAWSRIGGANGYIF
j_gene: TRBJ1-4; abundance: once; d_gene: TRBD1; v_gene: TRBV7-9; CDR3nt: TGTGCCAGCAGCTTAGATCTACAGGGGGCCGGAGAAAAACTGTTTTTT; CDR3aa: CASSLDLQGAGEKLFF
j_gene: TRBJ2-5; abundance: NA; d_gene: TRBD1; v_gene: TRBV4-1; CDR3nt: TGCGCCAGCAGCAGATCGACAGGGGGCTCTGGAGAGACCCAGTACTTC; CDR3aa: CASSRSTGGSGETQYF
j_gene: TRBJ1-1; abundance: NA; d_gene: NA; v_gene: TRBV12-5; CDR3nt: TGTGCTAGTGGCCCTCCCCTCACAGTGAACACTGAAGCTTTCTTT; CDR3aa: CASGPPLTVNTEAFF
j_gene: TRBJ2-7; abundance: NA; d_gene: NA; v_gene: TRBV30; CDR3nt: TGTGCCTGGAGTGTACTTTACAGGTCCTACGAGCAGTACTTC; CDR3aa: CAWSVLYRSYEQYF
j_gene: TRBJ1-1; abundance: once; d_gene: TRBD1; v_gene: TRBV5-1; CDR3nt: TGCGCCAGCCAAACAGGGGGCGGCACTGAAGCTTTCTTT; CDR3aa: CASQTGGGTEAFF
j_gene: TRBJ2-3; abundance: NA; d_gene: TRBD1; v_gene: TRBV5-1; CDR3nt: TGCGCCAGCAGCCCGACAGGGCTGATAGATACGCAGTATTTT; CDR3aa: CASSPTGLIDTQYF
j_gene: TRBJ1-1; abundance: once; d_gene: NA; v_gene: TRBV7-3; CDR3nt: TGTGCCAGCAGCTTACCGGGGGAAACTGAAGCTTTCTTT; CDR3aa: CASSLPGETEAFF
j_gene: TRBJ1-2; abundance: once; d_gene: TRBD1; v_gene: TRBV30; CDR3nt: TGTGCCTGGAGTCCGGCCGGGACAGGGAACTATGGCTACACCTTC; CDR3aa: CAWSPAGTGNYGYTF
j_gene: TRBJ1-1; abundance: NA; d_gene: NA; v_gene: TRBV6-1; CDR3nt: TGTGCCAGCAGTCAGCCGACCACTGAAGCTTTTTTT; CDR3aa: CASSQPTTEAFF
j_gene: TRBJ1-5; abundance: once; d_gene: NA; v_gene: TRBV7-3; CDR3nt: TGTGCCAGCAGCAGCGACAGGAATCAGCCCCAGCATTTT; CDR3aa: CASSSDRNQPQHF
j_gene: TRBJ2-1; abundance: few; d_gene: NA; v_gene: TRBV11-3; CDR3nt: TGTGCCAGCAGCTTAGAACAGGGAGGGACATACAATGAGCAGTTCTTC; CDR3aa: CASSLEQGGTYNEQFF
j_gene: TRBJ1-6; abundance: NA; d_gene: TRBD1; v_gene: TRBV7-2; CDR3nt: TGTGCCAGCAGCCGAACTGGACAGGATAATTCACCCCTCCACTTT; CDR3aa: CASSRTGQDNSPLHF
j_gene: TRBJ2-7; abundance: NA; d_gene: NA; v_gene: TRBV6-1; CDR3nt: TGTGCCAGCAGGTCTGGGCAGGGAATGTACGAGCAGTACTTC; CDR3aa: CASRSGQGMYEQYF
j_gene: TRBJ1-2; abundance: once; d_gene: NA; v_gene: TRBV29-1; CDR3nt: TGCAGCGTTGAAGTCCTAGACGGCAGGCCATTTGGCTACACCTTC; CDR3aa: CSVEVLDGRPFGYTF
j_gene: TRBJ2-2; abundance: NA; d_gene: TRBD1; v_gene: TRBV4-3; CDR3nt: TGCGCCAGCAGCCAAGAGACGTCGTGGGACAGGCAGAACACCGGGGAGCTGTTTTTT; CDR3aa: CASSQETSWDRQNTGELFF